The rows below give T cell receptor beta chains drawn from one sample of a study of early T cells in non-severe SARS-CoV-2 infection. TCRdb independently ran MiXCR on the 5' RACE reads; one entry per CDR3 protein. The table lists 55,000 to 75,000 distinct CDR3 sequences, under 15% of them singletons. The sample consisted of whole blood. The receptors derive from an adult who was a healthcare worker with PCR-confirmed SARS-CoV-2 infection or an uninfected control (not recorded which). Both conserved end residues are part of each CDR3. The D gene is left open where the match is weak. Clone size appears in some rows only: once, few, many, or a class for an expanded clone.

v_gene	len	d_gene	abundance	j_gene	CDR3aa	CDR3nt
TRBV6-2/TRBV6-3	14	TRBD1	NA	TRBJ1-5	CASSTGQGHQPQHF	TGTGCCAGCAGTACCGGACAGGGGCATCAGCCCCAGCATTTT
TRBV20-1	15	NA	many	TRBJ1-1	CSASRGGGLNTEAFF	TGCAGTGCCTCCCGAGGAGGAGGACTGAACACTGAAGCTTTCTTT
TRBV10-3	15	TRBD1	many	TRBJ2-7	CAISVDRTSTYEQYF	TGTGCCATCAGTGTGGACAGGACAAGTACCTACGAGCAGTACTTC
TRBV20-1	12	TRBD2	NA	TRBJ2-7	CSARTSGNEQYF	TGCAGTGCACGGACTAGCGGGAACGAGCAGTACTTC
TRBV7-2	12	NA	NA	TRBJ2-2	CASNRDTGELFF	TGTGCCAGCAACAGGGACACCGGGGAGCTGTTTTTT
TRBV29-1	14	TRBD1	NA	TRBJ1-3	CSVSYRGLGNTIYF	TGCAGCGTTTCATACAGGGGCCTCGGAAACACCATATATTTT
TRBV29-1	11	NA	NA	TRBJ2-2	CSVDTSGELFF	TGCAGCGTTGATACCTCCGGGGAGCTGTTTTTT
TRBV15	16	TRBD1	many	TRBJ1-4	CATSRKRQGSEEKLFF	TGTGCCACCAGCAGAAAACGACAGGGTTCGGAGGAAAAACTGTTTTTT
TRBV20-1	15	NA	many	TRBJ2-2	CSASPNGQYTGELFF	TGCAGTGCTTCGCCGAACGGGCAGTACACCGGGGAGCTGTTTTTT
TRBV7-9	12	NA	many	TRBJ1-3	CASRRDLNTIYF	TGTGCCAGCAGACGGGACTTAAACACCATATATTTT
TRBV2	15	TRBD1	many	TRBJ2-1	CASRRDSNSYNEQFF	TGTGCCAGCAGACGGGACAGCAACTCCTACAATGAGCAGTTCTTC
TRBV29-1	12	NA	many	TRBJ1-1	CSVRQLNTEAFF	TGCAGCGTGAGACAGTTGAACACTGAAGCTTTCTTT
TRBV20-1	11	TRBD1	many	TRBJ2-7	CSATGGYEQYF	TGCAGTGCAACAGGGGGGTACGAGCAGTACTTC